These 10 T cell receptor beta chains were sequenced from one sample in a study of beta chain features in type 1 diabetes (dated by TCRdb to the late 2010s). The paper as a whole reports these results and caveats: In all four CD4+ subsets, TCRB CDR3 length was moderately but significantly shorter in type 1 diabetes patients.

The library was obtained by the immunoSEQ multiplex PCR assay. The entire amount of isolated RNA was reverse transcribed using the High Capacity cDNA Reverse Transcription Kit, so the sequenced TCRB transcripts were expressed ones. Here the immuneACCESS table is served through TCRdb, limited to in-frame sequences with V and J called. Missing clones are a known gap in these copies; in checked studies unresolved V genes cover under half, and the rest lacks a known reason. For this sample the table gives about 190,000 clones, of which around 7.9% were detected only once. Together, the top ten hold approximately 0.5% of the sample. Their antigens remain unidentified. The sequenced material came from central memory CD4+ T cells from blood. These receptors came from a man aged 18 to 29 with type 1 diabetes.

The chain couples TRBV4-1 to TRBJ1-3; D is unresolved. Germline CDR1 reads MGHRA; CDR2 reads YSYEKL. V lost 0 bases to trimming and J lost 2 bases, with 8 bases between them. The length of the CDR3 is 15 residues. CDR3 nucleotides: TGCGCCAGCAGCCAAGATAATACTGCTGGAAACACCATATATTTT. Its translation is CASSQDNTAGNTIYF.

The sample holds a few counts of this clone. V gene TRBV2 combines with J gene TRBJ1-6; 7 positions agree with TRBD1. In germline, CDR1 is SNHLY, CDR2 FYNNEI. V lost 7 bases and J lost 8; bases outside the gene matches: 8. This CDR3 contains 14 residues. This CDR3 is CASKHRGSDSPLHF. CDR3 coding DNA: TGTGCCAGCAAGCACAGGGGCTCGGATTCACCCCTCCACTTT.

The CDR3 here is CAWRTSGSSYNEQFF. As DNA, the CDR3 is TGTGCCTGGCGGACTAGCGGGAGCTCCTACAATGAGCAGTTCTTC. The V call is TRBV30, the J call TRBJ2-1; TRBD2 matches 13 bases. The V gene end was trimmed by 5 bases and the J gene end by 0 bases; junction bases not matched to a gene: 1. Looked up from germline, CDR1 is GTSNPN and CDR2 is SVGIG (reference sequence). CDR3 length: 15 amino acids.

This clone has a handful of counts. This rearrangement joins TRBV5-4 to TRBJ1-2, with TRBD1 matching over 7 bases. Germline CDR1 reads SGHNT; CDR2 reads YYREEE (reference sequence). The CDR3 has 13 amino acids. V lost 8 bases to trimming and J lost 1 base; unmatched junction nucleotides: 5. As DNA, the CDR3 is TGTGCCAGTCGACAGGGCGGTAACTATGGCTACACCTTC. Translating it yields CASRQGGNYGYTF.

The chain joins TRBV28 to TRBJ2-3; D is unclear. The CDR3 totals 13 residues. Germline V lookup: CDR1 MDHEN, CDR2 SYDVKM. V was pared by 5 bases and J by 2 bases, with 8 bases between. CDR3 DNA sequence: TGTGCCAGCAGTCCTCAGGACACAGATACGCAGTATTTT. It codes for CASSPQDTDTQYF.

There are a few counts of this clone. Germline is not matched at one junction end, which may reflect a read error. The chain joins TRBV6-5 to TRBJ2-1, with D possibly being TRBD1 (5 bases). The CDR3 consists of 14 residues. Germline-derived CDR1 and CDR2 are MNHEY and SVGAGI. CDR3 bases: TGTGCCAGCAGTTACTCGACCAGGGCCAATAAGCAGTTCTTC. Translation: CASSYSTRANKQFF.

This sequence joins TRBV30 and TRBJ2-5, with 10 bases fitting TRBD2. Germline trimming cut 7 bases from V and 4 bases from J; bases unmatched to any gene: 9. The CDR3 spans 14 residues. Germline V gene data show CDR1 as GTSNPN and CDR2 as SVGIG (reference sequence). The CDR3 loop is CASSLAGPGETQYF. As DNA, the CDR3 is TGTGCCTCATCACTAGCGGGACCCGGAGAGACCCAGTACTTC.

Only a few counts were recorded for this clone. The chain combines TRBV4-2 with TRBJ1-5, with 9 bases matching TRBD1. The CDR3 sequence is 17 residues long. In germline, CDR1 is LGHNA, CDR2 YNFKEQ. Losses at the gene ends were 0 bases for V and 0 bases for J; bases not matched to a gene: 3. The CDR3 DNA is TGTGCCAGCAGCCAAGACGGGACAGGGAGTAGCAATCAGCCCCAGCATTTT. Protein sequence: CASSQDGTGSSNQPQHF.

This clone came up many times. The chain carries TRBV12-5 and TRBJ2-2, with TRBD2 matching over 8 bases. V was pared by 7 bases and J by 2 bases, with 9 bases of the junction left unmatched. The germline gives CDR1 LGHNT, CDR2 FRNRAP. The CDR3 contains 16 residues. CDR3 in DNA: TGTGCTAGTGCTTCCCTCGGGACTAGAAACACCGGGGAGCTGTTTTTT. Translating it yields CASASLGTRNTGELFF.

This clone was seen more than once but under ten times. Other DNA variants within this sample encode the same CDR3. The V and J genes are TRBV9 and TRBJ1-5; D remains ambiguous. Germline V CDR1 and CDR2: SGDLS, YYNGEE. The CDR3 spans 13 residues. V lost 0 bases, J lost 6 bases, and 7 bases lay in between. The CDR3 DNA is TGTGCCAGCAGCGTAGACGGGAGTCAGCCCCAGCATTTT. It codes for CASSVDGSQPQHF.